Below are 29 T cell receptor beta chains sequenced from a single sample in a study of blood T cell repertoires in COVID-19. The data were produced by immunoSEQ multiplex PCR, yet TCRdb's version contains in-frame clones alone and is incomplete. The sample consists of under 300,000 clones, about 89% of them appearing once. Sequenced input: peripheral blood. The receptors derive from a woman aged 40 to 55 who had recovered from COVID-19.

This clone was observed a few times. The CDR3 end shows no conserved phenylalanine or tryptophan, and so a read error is likely. No DNA is shown, since the ends of the CDR3 on it are uncertain; the CDR3 is the one TCRdb lists. The J gene is TRBJ1-1, the V gene TRBV28. The germline V gene encodes CDR1 MDHEN and CDR2 SYDVKM. The CDR3 totals 12 residues, both ends included. The CDR3 here is CASSVGGRGAHV.

V is TRBV9 and J is TRBJ2-1; no definite D call. Trimming took 0 bases from V and 7 from J, leaving 17 bases between them. This CDR3 is 16 amino acids long. CDR1 is SGDLS and CDR2 is YYNGEE in the germline V gene. CDR3 DNA: TGTGCCAGCAGCGTAGATTACACCGGCGGCTTAAATGAGCAGTTCTTC. Translating it yields CASSVDYTGGLNEQFF.

The V gene is TRBV29-1, the J gene TRBJ1-5; D is perhaps TRBD1 (6 bases). From germline, CDR1 is SQVTM and CDR2 ANQGSEA. The CDR3 consists of 13 residues. Trimming left V 4 bases short and J 0 bases short, with 7 bases between. The CDR3, as DNA: TGCAGCGTTGGGGACATTAGCAATCAGCCCCAGCATTTT. Its translation is CSVGDISNQPQHF.

The chain joins TRBV4-1 to TRBJ2-1; 13 positions match TRBD2. Trimming cost V 1 base and J 10 bases; bases outside gene matches: 4. This CDR3 contains 15 residues. Germline V CDR1 and CDR2: MGHRA, YSYEKL. The CDR3 here is CASSQAGTSGDEQFF. CDR3 coding DNA: TGCGCCAGCAGCCAAGCCGGGACTAGCGGGGACGAGCAGTTCTTC.

V gene TRBV28 combines with J gene TRBJ2-7; 11 bases map to TRBD2. V dropped 6 bases and J dropped 2; count of bases not matched to a gene: 6. CDR1 is MDHEN, CDR2 SYDVKM, per germline. The CDR3 has 15 residues. The CDR3 DNA follows: TGTGCCAGCAGCCAGACTAGCGGGACTCCCTACGAGCAGTACTTC. Translation: CASSQTSGTPYEQYF.

The chain recombines TRBV3-1 (or the pseudogene TRBV3-2) with TRBJ2-2, with a weak D call TRBD2 (5 bases). V was pared by 1 base and J by 6 bases, with 12 bases between. The CDR3 loop spans 15 amino acids. Germline V gene sequence: CDR1 LGHDT, CDR2 YNNKEL (reference sequence). This chain's CDR3 is CASSQGSLAAGELFF. CDR3 DNA: TGTGCCAGCAGCCAAGGTTCCCTAGCTGCCGGGGAGCTGTTTTTT.

This rearrangement joins TRBV29-1 to TRBJ2-1; TRBD2 matches at 7 bases. The length of the CDR3 is 13 residues. J lost 5 bases, V lost 8 bases, and 9 bases had no gene match. Germline values: CDR1 SQVTM, CDR2 ANQGSEA. CDR3 bases: TGCAGCATGGCCGGGGGGATCGACAATGAGCAGTTCTTC. Its translation is CSMAGGIDNEQFF.

V is TRBV2 and J is TRBJ1-5; possible D gene TRBD1, 5 bases. Per germline, CDR1 SNHLY and CDR2 FYNNEI. CDR3 length: 14 amino acids. V lost 4 bases and J 6 bases, leaving 13 bases between the germline ends. CDR3 nucleotide sequence: TGTGCCAGCAGTGCAGGGACGGGGGGTCAGCCCCAGCATTTT. This codes for CASSAGTGGQPQHF.

As to this clone: Compared with germline, one end of the junction differs, possibly owing to a read error. V usage is TRBV4-2 and J usage is TRBJ2-2; 11 bases match TRBD2. The CDR3 is made up of 16 amino acids. Germline V gene lookup returns CDR1 LGHNA and CDR2 YNFKEQ. Written as DNA, the CDR3 is TGTGCCAGCAGCCAGGGACTAGCGGAGCACACTGGGGAGCTGTTTTTT. Encoded protein: CASSQGLAEHTGELFF.

There are a few counts of this clone. The chain recombines TRBV11-2 with TRBJ2-1; TRBD2 agrees at 10 bases. The trim removed 5 bases at V and 5 bases at J, leaving 6 bases unmatched. The CDR3 runs to 15 residues. Germline CDR1 is SGHAT and CDR2 is FQNNGV. In DNA, the CDR3 is TGTGCCAGCAGCCTAACTAGCGGGGCGAACAATGAGCAGTTCTTC. It codes for CASSLTSGANNEQFF.

The rearrangement links TRBV18 to TRBJ1-4; D uncertain. Per germline, CDR1 KGHSH and CDR2 LQKENI. This CDR3 spans 11 amino acids. The V end lost 5 bases, the J end lost 8 bases, and 6 bases lay between the germline ends. The DNA of the CDR3 is TGTGCCAGCTCATCCTCGGAAAAACTGTTTTTT. Translating gives CASSSSEKLFF. Supplemented by reference TRBV18 and TRBJ1-4, the full variable domain reads NAGVMQNPRHLVRRRGQEARLRCSPMKGHSHVYWYRQLPEEGLKFMVYLQKENIIDESGMPKERFSAEFPKEGPSILRIQQVVRGDSAAYFCASSSSEKLFFGSGTQLSVL.

The rearrangement links TRBV7-9 to TRBJ2-1; 10 bases are shared with TRBD2. The CDR3 sequence is 15 residues long. Germline V lookup: CDR1 SEHNR, CDR2 FQNEAQ (reference sequence). V dropped 9 bases and J dropped 4; count of bases not matched to a gene: 9. This CDR3 reads CASGVLAGVYNEQFF. The CDR3, as DNA: TGTGCCAGTGGAGTGCTAGCGGGAGTTTACAATGAGCAGTTCTTC. The full variable domain, with the rest looked up from reference TRBV7-9 and TRBJ2-1, is DTGVSQNPRHKITKRGQNVTFRCDPISEHNRLYWYRQTLGQGPEFLTYFQNEAQLEKSRLLSDRFSAERPKGSFSTLEIQRTEQGDSAMYLCASGVLAGVYNEQFFGPGTRLTVL.

This sequence joins TRBV2 and TRBJ1-3; 7 bases line up with TRBD1. Germline CDR1 is SNHLY and CDR2 is FYNNEI. V gave up 3 bases and J gave up 0 bases; unmatched junction bases: 5. This CDR3 has 16 amino acids. CDR3 in DNA: TGTGCCAGCAGTGACCTAGGGACAGTCTCTGGAAACACCATATATTTT. This encodes CASSDLGTVSGNTIYF.

This clone was found many times. The same CDR3 also results from other DNA sequences found in this sample. The V and J genes are TRBV7-9 and TRBJ2-5; perhaps TRBD2 as D (6 bases). V was trimmed by 1 base and J by 5 bases, leaving 8 bases between them. CDR1 and CDR2 from the germline V gene are SEHNR and FQNEAQ (reference sequence). There are 13 residues in the CDR3. CDR3 coding DNA: TGTGCCAGCAGCTTAGACGGAGGGGAGACCCAGTACTTC. Its translation: CASSLDGGETQYF. The variable domain in full, completed from reference TRBV7-9 and TRBJ2-5, reads DTGVSQNPRHKITKRGQNVTFRCDPISEHNRLYWYRQTLGQGPEFLTYFQNEAQLEKSRLLSDRFSAERPKGSFSTLEIQRTEQGDSAMYLCASSLDGGETQYFGPGTRLLVL.

The CDR3 bases are TGTGCCAGCCTACAGGCCGCTAGCACAGATACGCAGTATTTT. It specifies CASLQAASTDTQYF. The chain couples TRBV7-2 to TRBJ2-3; D is possibly TRBD1 (5 bases). V gave up 8 bases and J gave up 0 bases, with 12 bases separating them. This CDR3 has 14 residues. Germline assignment: CDR1 SGHTA and CDR2 FQGNSA.

This chain joins TRBV7-2 and TRBJ2-7; 10 bases map to TRBD2. The V segment lost 2 bases and the J segment 3 bases; nucleotides outside the gene matches: 4. CDR3 length: 15 residues. CDR1 SGHTA and CDR2 FQGNSA come from the germline V gene. CDR3 sequence (DNA): TGTGCCAGCAGCTTACTAGCGGGAGACAACTACGAGCAGTACTTC. It specifies CASSLLAGDNYEQYF.

The chain employs TRBV11-2 and TRBJ2-5; unclear D gene. From germline, CDR1 is SGHAT and CDR2 FQNNGV. The CDR3 extends over 15 amino acids. V lost 4 bases, J lost 5 bases, and 17 bases lay in between. CDR3 in DNA: TGTGCCAGCAGCTCTCCGTATGAATTGAGGGAGACCCAGTACTTC. The encoded protein is CASSSPYELRETQYF.

CDR3 sequence reads: CASTGTSGGSYNEQFF. DNA of the CDR3: TGTGCCAGCACCGGGACTAGCGGAGGCTCCTACAATGAGCAGTTCTTC. V gene TRBV9 combines with J gene TRBJ2-1; 11 bases are shared with TRBD2. V shed 6 bases and J 0 bases; nucleotides not matched to a gene: 5. There are 16 residues in the CDR3. CDR1 and CDR2 (germline): SGDLS, YYNGEE.

This rearrangement joins TRBV7-3 to TRBJ2-3; 7 bases are shared with TRBD2. CDR3 length: 16 residues. Germline V lookup: CDR1 SGHTA, CDR2 FQGTGA. After removal of 3 bases from V and 1 base from J, the junction contained 7 bases not matched to a gene. The DNA of the CDR3 is TGTGCCAGCAGCTTTTCCGGGCTAGCGGGCACAGATACGCAGTATTTT. This sequence encodes CASSFSGLAGTDTQYF.

The rearrangement joins TRBV24-1 to TRBJ2-1, with 12 positions matching TRBD2. CDR3 size: 15 residues. From germline, CDR1 is KGHDR and CDR2 SFDVKD. Trimming at V came to 9 bases and at J to 4 bases, leaving 6 bases not matched to a gene. The CDR3 loop is CATGMLAGGYNEQFF. The CDR3 nucleotides are TGTGCCACCGGGATGCTAGCGGGAGGGTACAATGAGCAGTTCTTC.

CDR3 loop: CASSPYAVGLAGYEQFF. The DNA for the CDR3 is TGCGCCAGCAGCCCTTATGCGGTGGGACTAGCGGGATATGAGCAGTTCTTC. The V gene is TRBV4-1, the J gene TRBJ2-1; 13 positions match TRBD2. Germline-derived CDR1 and CDR2 are MGHRA and YSYEKL. The CDR3 is 17 amino acids. Germline trimming cut 4 bases from V and 8 bases from J; bases unmatched to any gene: 11.

The chain links TRBV2 to TRBJ2-7; 7 bases match TRBD1. The CDR3 totals 16 residues. Germline CDR1 reads SNHLY; CDR2 reads FYNNEI. V shed 4 bases, J shed 2 bases, and the junction held 11 bases outside the gene matches. This CDR3 reads CASSVKEQGFTYEQYF. CDR3 coding DNA: TGTGCCAGCAGTGTTAAGGAACAGGGGTTCACCTACGAGCAGTACTTC.

The chain combines TRBV27 with TRBJ2-2, with 11 bases lining up with TRBD2. J lost 4 bases, V lost 5 bases, and 6 bases had no gene match. The CDR3 runs to 16 residues. Per the germline V gene, CDR1 is MNHEY and CDR2 is SMNVEV (reference sequence). DNA for the CDR3: TGTGCCAGCAGTCCACGACTAGCGGGAACCACCGGGGAGCTGTTTTTT. This encodes CASSPRLAGTTGELFF.

V gene TRBV29-1 combines with J gene TRBJ2-7, with D maybe TRBD2 (6 bases). Germline loops: CDR1 SQVTM, CDR2 ANQGSEA. The V gene lost 6 bases and the J gene lost 6 bases, with 18 bases spanning the gap. This CDR3 has 13 amino acids. Written as DNA, the CDR3 is TGCAGCGTCCCAAAGTTAGGAGGGGCCGAGCAGTACTTC. This gives the protein CSVPKLGGAEQYF.

This chain uses TRBV29-1 with TRBJ2-1; 8 bases are shared with TRBD2. CDR3 length equals 16 residues. Trimming at V came to 4 bases and at J to 5 bases, leaving 13 bases not matched to a gene. Germline CDR1 SQVTM, CDR2 ANQGSEA. This CDR3 is CSVVSPGLAKHNEQFF. The CDR3 DNA reads as TGCAGCGTTGTGTCTCCAGGACTAGCTAAACACAATGAGCAGTTCTTC.

The V and J genes are TRBV4-1 and TRBJ2-7, with 14 positions matching TRBD2. Germline-derived CDR1 and CDR2 are MGHRA and YSYEKL. The J segment lost 5 bases and the V segment lost 8 bases, leaving 11 bases of the junction unmatched. The length of the CDR3 is 16 residues. The CDR3 region has the DNA TGCGCCAGCCGACCCGGACTAGCGGGAGGTGGCGACGAGCAGTACTTC. As protein: CASRPGLAGGGDEQYF.

The chain joins TRBV7-7 to TRBJ2-7; 8 bases fit TRBD1. Germline assignment: CDR1 SSHAT and CDR2 FNYEAQ (reference sequence). The CDR3 runs 15 residues. The trim removed 2 bases at V and 4 bases at J, leaving 7 bases unmatched. CDR3 protein: CASSLRAGGPYEQYF. CDR3 DNA: TGTGCCAGCAGCTTAAGGGCAGGGGGCCCTTACGAGCAGTACTTC. Variable domain in full (rest from reference TRBV7-7 and TRBJ2-7): GAGVSQSPRYKVTKRGQDVTLRCDPISSHATLYWYQQALGQGPEFLTYFNYEAQPDKSGLPSDRFSAERPEGSISTLTIQRTEQRDSAMYRCASSLRAGGPYEQYFGPGTRLTVT.

The CDR3 loop is CASSSRTGSNYGYTF. DNA for the CDR3: TGTGCCAGCAGCTCTAGGACAGGCTCGAACTATGGCTACACCTTC. J is TRBJ1-2 and V is TRBV7-2; 7 nucleotides match TRBD1. V was clipped by 4 bases and J by 2 bases; unmatched bases: 7. The CDR3 has 15 residues. Germline CDR1 SGHTA, CDR2 FQGNSA.

This chain links TRBV27 with TRBJ2-7, with D hard to call. The length of the CDR3 is 14 residues. Germline V gene data show CDR1 as MNHEY and CDR2 as SMNVEV (reference sequence). Trimming stripped 5 bases from V and 2 bases from J, with 13 bases between. CDR3 sequence (DNA): TGTGCCAGCAGTCCACAGAACTGGGCCTACGAGCAGTACTTC. This codes for CASSPQNWAYEQYF.